This T cell receptor (beta chain) stems from a study of CD8 T cells in Susac syndrome. Overall study context: Patients with Susac syndrome were, at the time of blood collection, therapy-naive, maintained on corticosteroids, or maintained on intravenous immunoglobulin alone.

The CD8+ and CD4+ T cells were negatively isolated, with the TEMRA cells enriched by FACS. The V end lost 7 bases, the J end lost 2 bases, and 12 bases lay between the germline ends. Germline V gene data show CDR1 as SGDLS and CDR2 as YYNGEE. The CDR3 runs to 13 residues. Random hexamers served to reverse transcribe roughly 0.45 to 1 ug RNA. TCRdb reprocessed the immunoSEQ multiplex PCR reads via MiXCR and lists one record per CDR3 protein. Among fewer than 140,000 distinct CDR3 sequences listed, approximately 94% were seen once. Sequencing was carried out using CD8+ T cells from PBMCs. The receptor was isolated from a human donor with Susac syndrome. This rearrangement joins TRBV9 to TRBJ1-2; D uncertain. CDR3 region: CASRRGINYGYTF. The CDR3 DNA is TGTGCCAGCCGGCGCGGCATCAACTATGGCTACACCTTC.